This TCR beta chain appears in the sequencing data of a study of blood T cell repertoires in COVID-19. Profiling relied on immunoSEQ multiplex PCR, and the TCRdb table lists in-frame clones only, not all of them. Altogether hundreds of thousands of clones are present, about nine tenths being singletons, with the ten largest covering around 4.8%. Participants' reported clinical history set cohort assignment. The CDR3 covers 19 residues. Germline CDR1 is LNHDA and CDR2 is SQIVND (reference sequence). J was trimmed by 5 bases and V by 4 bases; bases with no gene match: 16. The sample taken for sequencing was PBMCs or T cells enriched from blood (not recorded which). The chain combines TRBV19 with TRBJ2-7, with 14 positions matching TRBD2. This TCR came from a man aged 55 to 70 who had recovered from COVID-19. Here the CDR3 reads CASSTRPGTSGSLRHEQYF. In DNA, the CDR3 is TGTGCCAGTAGTACACGACCCGGGACTAGCGGGAGTTTGCGTCACGAGCAGTACTTC.